These 13 T cell receptor beta chains originate from one sample sequenced in a study of response to subunit inactivated influenza vaccine. TCRdb used MiXCR to reprocess the RT-PCR reads, holding one entry per CDR3 protein. The sample lists 500,000 to 550,000 distinct CDR3 sequences; about 7.2% were seen once. The source material was PBMCs from blood, sampled less than 25 months after vaccination. All receptors come from a man between 50 and 75 years old who received an inactivated influenza vaccine.

This clonotype was seen at least ten times. J is TRBJ2-5 and V is TRBV10-3, with TRBD2 as a possible D gene (6 bases). This CDR3 has 13 amino acids. Trimming cost V 4 bases and J 3 bases, with 9 bases left between them. The germline V gene encodes CDR1 ENHRY and CDR2 SYGVKD. The CDR3: CAISGGDEETQYF. CDR3 DNA sequence: TGTGCCATCAGTGGCGGGGACGAAGAGACCCAGTACTTC.

The rearrangement links TRBV9 to TRBJ2-1; either TRBD1 or TRBD2 may supply D (5 bases each). Trimming took off 7 bases at V and 3 bases at J, with 11 bases between the two ends. The CDR3 runs to 13 residues. Germline CDR1 SGDLS, CDR2 YYNGEE. The chain's CDR3 is CASRGPFYNEQFF. The CDR3 DNA sequence: TGTGCCAGCCGGGGCCCATTCTACAATGAGCAGTTCTTC. Full variable domain (rest looked up from reference TRBV9 and TRBJ2-1): DSGVTQTPKHLITATGQRVTLRCSPRSGDLSVYWYQQSLDQGLQFLIQYYNGEERAKGNILERFSAQQFPDLHSELNLSSLELGDSALYFCASRGPFYNEQFFGPGTRLTVL.

This clonotype turned up a few times. J is TRBJ1-5 and V is TRBV12-3 or TRBV12-4; D may be TRBD1 (5 bases). CDR3 length: 14 amino acids. V lost 5 bases and J 5 bases, leaving 13 bases between the germline ends. As DNA, the CDR3 is TGTGCCAGCAGTCATCCACCACAGGATCAGCCCCAGCATTTT. Translated, it gives CASSHPPQDQPQHF.

The V gene is TRBV7-2, the J gene TRBJ1-4; unclear D gene. Per germline, CDR1 SGHTA and CDR2 FQGNSA. This CDR3 contains 14 residues. Trimming removed 2 bases at V and 3 bases at J, with 7 bases between. CDR3 DNA sequence: TGTGCCAGCAGCTTAAACGGGGCTAATGAAAAACTGTTTTTT. Protein sequence: CASSLNGANEKLFF.

This clonotype was observed many times. The chain links TRBV12-3 or TRBV12-4 to TRBJ2-5; 8 bases match TRBD1. The CDR3 spans 15 residues. With 7 bases clipped from V and 0 bases from J, the junction kept 7 bases outside the gene matches. Written as DNA, the CDR3 is TGTGCCAGCACTACTGGGACAGGAAACCAAGAGACCCAGTACTTC. This encodes CASTTGTGNQETQYF.

This clonotype was detected many times. At one of its ends the junction is not consistent with the germline gene, which may arise from a read error. This sequence joins TRBV6-5 and TRBJ2-1; maybe TRBD1 (6 bases). The CDR3 is made up of 14 amino acids. The germline V gene has CDR1 MNHEY and CDR2 SVGAGI. The CDR3 here is CASSNGQSYNEQFF. CDR3 in DNA: TGTGCCAGCAGTAACGGACAGTCCTACAACGAGCAGTTCTTC.

This clonotype has only a few counts. The rearrangement joins TRBV11-2 to TRBJ2-7; D unresolved. This CDR3 is built from 15 residues. Germline V gene sequence: CDR1 SGHAT, CDR2 FQNNGV. V was shortened by 5 bases and J by 3 bases, with 17 bases between the two germline ends. The CDR3 loop is CASSLTDPQLYEQYF. The CDR3 DNA reads as TGTGCCAGCAGCCTCACGGACCCCCAGCTCTACGAGCAGTACTTC.

This clonotype was found a few times. The J gene is TRBJ2-2, the V gene TRBV7-2, with 9 bases lining up with TRBD2. The length of the CDR3 is 16 residues. V lost 1 base, J lost 4 bases, and 4 bases stayed unmatched. Per the germline V gene, CDR1 is SGHTA and CDR2 is FQGNSA. The CDR3 region has the DNA TGTGCCAGCAGCTTAGATAGCGGGAGTCGCACCGGGGAGCTGTTTTTT. Encoded protein: CASSLDSGSRTGELFF.

This sequence joins TRBV4-3 and TRBJ2-1; 7 bases line up with TRBD1. Per the germline V gene, CDR1 is LGHNA and CDR2 is YSLEER. The length of the CDR3 is 15 residues. V lost 3 bases and J lost 3; bases outside the gene matches: 5. CDR3 bases: TGCGCCAGCAGCCAGGACTGGGACAGCTACAATGAGCAGTTCTTC. It encodes CASSQDWDSYNEQFF.

The chain uses TRBV18 and TRBJ2-2, with 7 nucleotides matching TRBD2. The junction had 9 bases not matched to a gene; V was cut back by 0 bases and J by 5 bases. Germline-derived CDR1 and CDR2 are KGHSH and LQKENI. The CDR3 consists of 17 residues. The CDR3 region is CASSPPNIGLVTGELFF. The CDR3 DNA sequence: TGTGCCAGCTCACCACCGAATATTGGACTAGTAACCGGGGAGCTGTTTTTT.

This clonotype appeared a few times. The genes are TRBV15 and TRBJ2-7; a possible D gene is TRBD2 (6 bases). Trimming cost V 5 bases and J 5 bases, with 13 bases left between them. CDR3 size: 13 residues. Germline loops: CDR1 LNHNV, CDR2 YYDKDF (reference sequence). CDR3 sequence (DNA): TGTGCCACCAGCCCCGCGGGGTCAAACGAGCAGTACTTC. Amino acid sequence: CATSPAGSNEQYF.

The genes are TRBV4-3 and TRBJ2-3; a weak D match, TRBD1 (6 bases). The CDR3 is made up of 17 amino acids. CDR1 is LGHNA and CDR2 is YSLEER in the germline V gene. V dropped 0 bases and J dropped 0 bases, with 13 bases sitting between them. CDR3: CASSQEAGERSTDTQYF. The CDR3 DNA is TGCGCCAGCAGCCAAGAGGCAGGGGAGCGGAGCACAGATACGCAGTATTTT.

In its sample, this clonotype was seen a few times. The chain recombines TRBV15 with TRBJ2-1; 9 bases are a match to TRBD2. CDR3 length: 16 residues. The V and J ends lost 5 bases and 2 bases, in that order; junction bases with no gene match: 7. Germline-derived CDR1 and CDR2 are LNHNV and YYDKDF (reference sequence). The chain's CDR3 is CATSRGGGGTYNEQFF. CDR3 coding DNA: TGTGCCACCAGCCGGGGCGGGGGGGGGACCTACAATGAGCAGTTCTTC.